This is a list of T cell receptor beta chains from one sample in a study of blood T cells in healthy people across ages. TCRdb used MiXCR to reprocess the 5' RACE reads, holding one entry per CDR3 protein. Among hundreds of thousands of distinct CDR3 sequences listed, approximately 22% were seen once. The sample comprised blood. The receptor set was obtained from a man in his 70s in good health. Both conserved end residues are part of each CDR3. The D gene is left open where the match is weak. A row's size may be missing; if present it is once, few, many or a size class.

cdr3_length j_call d_call v_call clone_size cdr3_aa cdr3_nt
13 TRBJ1-3 TRBD1 TRBV12-3/TRBV12-4 - CASSGGQAHTIYF TGTGCCAGCAGTGGGGGACAGGCCCACACCATATATTTT
14 TRBJ1-2 - TRBV20-1 - CSARDQGGEDGYTF TGCAGTGCTAGAGATCAGGGAGGGGAGGATGGCTACACCTTC
13 TRBJ2-3 - TRBV12-3/TRBV12-4 - CASSQVVVDTQYF TGTGCCAGCAGCCAGGTTGTAGTGGATACGCAGTATTTT
14 TRBJ2-5 TRBD1 TRBV7-9 few CASSLVQGTKTQYF TGTGCCAGCAGCTTAGTACAGGGGACGAAGACCCAGTACTTC
16 TRBJ2-3 - TRBV13 - CASSLAAGHFTDTQYF TGTGCCAGCAGCTTAGCGGCGGGACATTTCACAGATACGCAGTATTTT
13 TRBJ1-1 - TRBV7-6 many CASSLAGISGAFF TGTGCCAGCAGCTTAGCGGGGATTTCAGGAGCTTTCTTT
15 TRBJ2-7 - TRBV25-1 few CASSEYGGKGFEQYF TGTGCCAGCAGTGAATATGGGGGAAAGGGTTTTGAGCAGTACTTC
14 TRBJ2-7 - TRBV6-6 once CANSYVDGGYEQYF TGTGCCAACAGTTACGTGGACGGTGGATACGAGCAGTACTTC
15 TRBJ1-5 - TRBV7-2 few CASSLGQATNQPQHF TGTGCCAGCAGCTTAGGGCAGGCCACTAATCAGCCCCAGCATTTT
14 TRBJ1-1 TRBD1 TRBV7-9 - CASKFQGDNTEAFF TGTGCCAGCAAGTTTCAGGGGGATAACACTGAAGCTTTCTTT
13 TRBJ1-1 - TRBV6-1 - CASSQGWDTEAFF TGTGCCAGCAGCCAGGGATGGGACACTGAAGCTTTCTTT
17 TRBJ2-4 TRBD1 TRBV20-1 few CSARTLGGGMAKNIQYF TGCAGTGCTAGGACCCTAGGGGGCGGCATGGCCAAAAACATTCAGTACTTC
15 TRBJ2-7 - TRBV12-3/TRBV12-4 - CASSLSGGRRYEQYF TGTGCCAGCAGTCTGAGTGGGGGCAGAAGGTACGAGCAGTACTTC
14 TRBJ1-2 TRBD1 TRBV28 - CALARGTANYGYTF TGTGCCCTTGCCAGGGGGACAGCTAACTATGGCTACACCTTC
13 TRBJ2-3 - TRBV7-9 - CASSILSTDTQYF TGTGCCAGCAGCATTCTGAGCACAGATACGCAGTATTTT
14 TRBJ2-3 TRBD1 TRBV19 - CASGRDRRTDTQYF TGTGCCAGTGGCCGGGACAGACGCACAGATACGCAGTATTTT
16 TRBJ2-1 - TRBV5-1 few CASSVGGTVSYNEQFF TGCGCCAGCAGCGTCGGCGGGACAGTCTCCTACAATGAGCAGTTCTTC
15 TRBJ2-5 - TRBV2 few CASSERPTARETQYF TGTGCCAGCAGTGAAAGGCCTACCGCCCGGGAGACCCAGTACTTC
15 TRBJ2-3 TRBD2 TRBV20-1 few CSARSGRVLTDTQYF TGCAGTGCTAGAAGCGGGAGGGTCCTCACAGATACGCAGTATTTT
12 TRBJ2-3 - TRBV7-2 many CASSLEEGTQYF TGTGCCAGCAGCTTAGAGGAGGGTACGCAGTATTTT
15 TRBJ1-1 TRBD1 TRBV11-2 - CASSLGDRGHPEAFF TGTGCCAGCAGCTTAGGGGACAGGGGACACCCTGAAGCTTTCTTT
14 TRBJ2-7 TRBD1 TRBV20-1 - CSAWTGRGSYEQYF TGCAGTGCGTGGACAGGGCGGGGATCCTACGAGCAGTACTTC
15 TRBJ2-1 TRBD2 TRBV6-6 - CASIFSGRAYNEQFF TGTGCCAGCATCTTCAGCGGGAGAGCCTACAATGAGCAGTTCTTC
13 TRBJ2-7 - TRBV20-1 - CSAERETGQGQYF TGCAGTGCCGAGAGGGAGACGGGCCAGGGGCAGTACTTC
14 TRBJ1-1 - TRBV18 - CASSPFKENTEAFF TGTGCCAGCTCACCCTTTAAGGAGAACACTGAAGCTTTCTTT
13 TRBJ2-2 - TRBV11-2 few CASSLDRGGELFF TGTGCCAGCAGCTTAGATCGAGGTGGAGAGCTGTTTTTT
13 TRBJ1-1 - TRBV7-9 many CASSRGEGKEAFF TGTGCCAGCAGCAGAGGTGAGGGAAAGGAAGCTTTCTTT